These T cell receptor beta chains were read from a single sample in a study of T cell repertoires in cytomegalovirus infection. TCRdb re-called the reads through MiXCR, storing one row per CDR3 protein. The sample contains some 220,000 distinct CDR3 sequences, over 9% of which appear only once. The sequenced sample was PBMCs. The receptors originated from a human donor in good health (CMV status not recorded). Some clones in this sample may be carry-over from other donors' samples. Each CDR3 is given with its conserved first and last residue.

V gene	J gene	CDR3 protein
TRBV5-6	TRBJ2-2	CASSRPPPGEAGELFF
TRBV7-3	TRBJ2-3	CASSLRGRGSGVEDTQYF
TRBV20-1	TRBJ2-5	CSASPPNGQGQETQYF
TRBV12-3/TRBV12-4	TRBJ1-3	CASRLGTGAGNTIYF
TRBV20-1	TRBJ2-5	CSAKTSGRTVETQYF
TRBV2	TRBJ2-7	CASSEAAVGEQYF
TRBV11-3	TRBJ1-1	CASSPGQGLSGRTEAFF
TRBV14	TRBJ2-5	CASSPDRGWWETQYF
TRBV5-4	TRBJ2-5	CASSPGDRGETQYF
TRBV7-8	TRBJ2-6	CASSPDGSSSGANVLTF
TRBV27	TRBJ2-7	CASSPRDRYEQYF
TRBV27	TRBJ1-2	CASSKPGQGYGYTF
TRBV7-2	TRBJ2-2	CASSPRGTGELFF
TRBV6-2/TRBV6-3	TRBJ1-5	CASSYSADVPSNQPQHF
TRBV29-1	TRBJ2-1	CSVEPPGGSGYNEQFF
TRBV20-1	TRBJ1-5	CSATTDRDINQPQHF
TRBV7-2	TRBJ2-7	CASSRPTGGYEQYF
TRBV20-1	TRBJ2-7	CSASGRGSSYEQYF
TRBV7-2	TRBJ2-1	CASSPLWGADEQFF
TRBV20-1	TRBJ2-1	CSAGQGAHEQFF
TRBV7-6	TRBJ2-5	CASSLWTYETQYF
TRBV19	TRBJ2-5	CASSPNHLGKETQYF
TRBV5-6	TRBJ2-3	CASSLGSNTDTQYF
TRBV12-3/TRBV12-4	TRBJ1-1	CASRPGSSNTEAFF
TRBV4-3	TRBJ1-4	CASSQNPQGFNEKLFF
TRBV25-1	TRBJ2-1	CASSDRVSKGEQFF
TRBV12-3/TRBV12-4	TRBJ2-2	CASRPVTVFANTGELFF
TRBV20-1	TRBJ2-4	CSAREAKNIQYF
TRBV2	TRBJ1-6	CASIRFIASRGSSYNSPLHF
TRBV20-1	TRBJ1-2	CSASYLAGRDYGYTF
TRBV20-1	TRBJ1-5	CSAIGGGQPQHF
TRBV3-1	TRBJ2-5	CASSQGSPPRRETQYF
TRBV7-2	TRBJ2-1	CASSLSPQTSGSRNEQFF
TRBV7-2	TRBJ2-7	CASSKWGQGYEQYF
TRBV7-9	TRBJ2-1	CASVPASGYNEQFF
TRBV13	TRBJ2-7	CASSGWGTGELSSYEQYF
TRBV2	TRBJ1-1	CASMNPVMNTEAFF
TRBV4-3	TRBJ2-7	CASSQDQRTGEGEQYF
TRBV29-1	TRBJ1-2	CSVDRGDGYTF
TRBV29-1	TRBJ1-2	CSVGQGNMSGYTF
TRBV3-1	TRBJ2-1	CASSQGTGDHNEQFF
TRBV7-3	TRBJ1-2	CASSSQQGYGYTF
TRBV6-6	TRBJ2-7	CASSYSLVSYEQYF
TRBV11-3	TRBJ2-3	CASSLAGGPETDTQYF
TRBV7-2	TRBJ2-7	CASKPGTSVYEQYF
TRBV10-3	TRBJ2-3	CAISGGLSTDTQYF
TRBV7-2	TRBJ2-3	CASSVKASGGSTDTQYF
TRBV4-3	TRBJ1-1	CASSQVNPGEAFF
TRBV19	TRBJ1-5	CASSGGSATNQPQHF
TRBV7-2	TRBJ2-4	CASSPVGPSRAKNIQYF
TRBV5-4	TRBJ2-7	CASSLKEIQGDEQYF
TRBV29-1	TRBJ1-6	CSVDMGDRESRSPLHF
TRBV14	TRBJ2-1	CASSQDLRVPYNEQFF
TRBV5-1	TRBJ2-7	CASRPGQGLEEQYF
TRBV7-2	TRBJ1-4	CASSQQGGGWDYNEKLFF
TRBV4-3	TRBJ2-2	CASSQDARGPGELFF
TRBV6-2/TRBV6-3	TRBJ2-3	CASSYSPGLAGEAADTQYF
TRBV28	TRBJ2-5	CASILAGEETQYF
TRBV7-2	TRBJ1-4	CASSLEGPGTNEKLFF